Only one count was recorded for the clone carrying this T cell receptor beta chain. This sample is drawn from a study of blood T cell repertoires in COVID-19. Here immunoSEQ multiplex PCR was the method, and the copy in TCRdb shows in-frame clones only, minus some. The profile shows about 98,000 clones, around 82% of them singletons. J was trimmed by 6 bases and V by 4 bases; bases with no gene match: 9. The germline V gene encodes CDR1 SGHNT and CDR2 YENEEA. The CDR3 covers 15 residues. The source of this sequence is a man between 70 and 80 years old with active or convalescent COVID-19. The chain uses TRBV11-3 and TRBJ1-1, with 9 bases matching TRBD1. The specimen was peripheral blood. The CDR3 loop is CASSSTWTGVPEAFF. The CDR3 region has the DNA TGTGCCAGCAGCTCAACGTGGACAGGGGTCCCTGAAGCTTTCTTT.